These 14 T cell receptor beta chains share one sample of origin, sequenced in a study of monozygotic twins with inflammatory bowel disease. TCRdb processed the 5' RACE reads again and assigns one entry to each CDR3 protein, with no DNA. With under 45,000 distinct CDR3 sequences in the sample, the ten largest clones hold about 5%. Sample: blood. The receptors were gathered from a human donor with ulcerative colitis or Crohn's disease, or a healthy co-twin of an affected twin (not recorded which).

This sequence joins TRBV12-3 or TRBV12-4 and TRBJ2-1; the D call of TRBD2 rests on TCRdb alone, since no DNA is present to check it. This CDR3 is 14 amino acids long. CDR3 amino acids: CASRRAGGPDEQFF.

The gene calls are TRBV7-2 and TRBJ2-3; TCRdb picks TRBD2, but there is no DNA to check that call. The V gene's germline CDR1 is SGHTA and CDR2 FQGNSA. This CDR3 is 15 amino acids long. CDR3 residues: CASSLVTSGTDTQYF.

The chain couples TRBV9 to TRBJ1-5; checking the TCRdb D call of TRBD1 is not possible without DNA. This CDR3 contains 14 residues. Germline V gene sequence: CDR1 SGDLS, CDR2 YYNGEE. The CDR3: CASSFTGVDQPQHF.

CDR3 amino acids: CASSLDGTSGNTIYF. V and J are TRBV5-1 and TRBJ1-3; lacking DNA, the TRBD1 call made by TCRdb goes unchecked. The germline gives CDR1 SGHRS, CDR2 YFSETQ. The CDR3 spans 15 residues.

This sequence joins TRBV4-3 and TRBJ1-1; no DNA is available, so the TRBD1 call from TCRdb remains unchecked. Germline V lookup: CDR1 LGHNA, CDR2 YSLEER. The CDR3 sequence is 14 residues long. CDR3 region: CASSQEGRFTEAFF.

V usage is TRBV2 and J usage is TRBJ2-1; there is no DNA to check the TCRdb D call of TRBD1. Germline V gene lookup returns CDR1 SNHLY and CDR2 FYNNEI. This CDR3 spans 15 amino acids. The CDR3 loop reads CASNGGQGRYNEQFF.

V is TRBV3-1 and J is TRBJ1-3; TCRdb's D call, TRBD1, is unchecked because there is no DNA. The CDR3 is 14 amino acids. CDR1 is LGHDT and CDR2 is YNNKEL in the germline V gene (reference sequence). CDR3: CASSQAGFGNTIYF.

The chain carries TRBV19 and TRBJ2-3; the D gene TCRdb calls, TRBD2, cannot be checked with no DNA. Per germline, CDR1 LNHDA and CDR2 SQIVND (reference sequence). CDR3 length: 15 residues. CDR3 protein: CASSIAGQVQDTQYF.

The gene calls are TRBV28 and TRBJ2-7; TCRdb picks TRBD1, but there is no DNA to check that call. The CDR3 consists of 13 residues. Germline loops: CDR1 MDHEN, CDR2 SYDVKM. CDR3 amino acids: CASRLGQLKEQYF.

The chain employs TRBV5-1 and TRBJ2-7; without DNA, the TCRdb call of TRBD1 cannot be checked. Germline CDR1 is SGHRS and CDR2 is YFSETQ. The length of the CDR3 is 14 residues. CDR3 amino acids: CASSLGGTVHEQYF.

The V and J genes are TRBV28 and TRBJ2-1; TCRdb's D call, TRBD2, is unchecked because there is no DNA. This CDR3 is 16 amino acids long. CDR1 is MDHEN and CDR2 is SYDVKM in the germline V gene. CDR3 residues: CASNIAGGTLYNEQFF.

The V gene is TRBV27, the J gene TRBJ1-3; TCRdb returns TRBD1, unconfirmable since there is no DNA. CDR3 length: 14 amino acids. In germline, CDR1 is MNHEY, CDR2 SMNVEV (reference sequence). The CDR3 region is CASTTEGQALNVDF.

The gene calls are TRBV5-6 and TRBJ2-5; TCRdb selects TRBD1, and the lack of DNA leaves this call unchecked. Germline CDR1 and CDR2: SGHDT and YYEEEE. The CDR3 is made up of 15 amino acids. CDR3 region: CASSRLNAGEETQYF. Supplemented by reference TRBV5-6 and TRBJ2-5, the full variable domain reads DAGVTQSPTHLIKTRGQQVTLRCSPKSGHDTVSWYQQALGQGPQFIFQYYEEEERQRGNFPDRFSGHQFPNYSSELNVNALLLGDSALYLCASSRLNAGEETQYFGPGTRLLVL.

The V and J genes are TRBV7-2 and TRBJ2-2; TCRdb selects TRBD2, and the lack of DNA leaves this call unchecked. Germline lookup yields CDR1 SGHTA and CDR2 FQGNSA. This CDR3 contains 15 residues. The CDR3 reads CASSSGLVITGELFF.